This TCR beta chain was identified during a study of cytomegalovirus exposure and HLA in healthy donors. The PCR was carried out with 60 Vbeta primers and 13 Jbeta primers. The repertoire was sequenced with immunoSEQ multiplex PCR; TCRdb's copy has only in-frame clones and lacks some. The sample carries 200,000 to 250,000 clones, around four fifths recorded once. The CDR3 runs 17 residues. V lost 6 bases and J lost 3; bases outside the gene matches: 16. Germline CDR1 MDHEN, CDR2 SYDVKM. Donors were ostensibly healthy at sampling, although undocumented immune exposures were probable. The sequence came from a male donor in good health and CMV-seronegative. The V and J genes are TRBV28 and TRBJ2-7; 8 positions agree with TRBD2. The sequencing input was PBMCs. CDR3 DNA sequence: TGTGCCAGCAGCGGGGGGGCGGGGTTCGCGAGATTCTACGAGCAGTACTTC. It specifies CASSGGAGFARFYEQYF.